Listed below are T cell receptor beta chains from one sample, sequenced in a study of OX40 agonist ivuxolimab in advanced cancers. Generated by immunoSEQ multiplex PCR, the TCRdb table keeps only in-frame clones and is missing some. The table records 67,000 or so clones, more than 70% of them present only once. Source: CD4+ or CD8+ T cells sorted from blood, taken in a trial of the OX40 agonist ivuxolimab. These TCRs come from an adult with an advanced solid tumor such as melanoma, head and neck, liver or kidney cancer. Each CDR3 is given with its conserved first and last residue. Each record gives: clone size, CDR3 length, J gene, D gene, V gene, CDR3 protein, CDR3 DNA. D genes are given only for firm matches. Where a row states a size, it is once, few, many or the class of an expanded clone; other rows omit it.

>-|15|TRBJ1-2|TRBD1|TRBV18
CASSPGIQGDYGYTF
TGTGCCAGCTCACCGGGTATACAGGGGGACTATGGCTACACCTTC
>-|12|TRBJ1-1|-|TRBV6-1
CASIRDRGEAFF
TGTGCCAGCATAAGGGACCGGGGTGAAGCTTTCTTT
>-|13|TRBJ2-5|TRBD1|TRBV7-9
CASSTDRGSSQYF
TGTGCCAGCAGCACGGACAGGGGTTCAAGCCAGTACTTC
>-|14|TRBJ1-1|-|TRBV2
CASSAMNMNTEAFF
TGTGCCAGCAGTGCTATGAACATGAACACTGAAGCTTTCTTT
>-|12|TRBJ1-2|-|TRBV27
CARTDLNYGYTF
TGTGCCAGGACAGACCTTAACTATGGCTACACCTTC
>-|15|TRBJ2-2|-|TRBV19
CASSTWTRNTGELFF
TGTGCCAGTAGTACGTGGACAAGGAACACCGGGGAGCTGTTTTTT
>-|13|TRBJ1-1|-|TRBV5-1
CASRLSMNTEAFF
TGCGCCAGCAGATTGTCAATGAACACTGAAGCTTTCTTT
>-|14|TRBJ2-7|TRBD1|TRBV12-5
CASGLGDRAYEQYF
TGTGCTAGTGGTTTGGGGGACAGGGCCTACGAGCAGTACTTC
>-|13|TRBJ2-7|TRBD1|TRBV6-1
CASRGDSSYEQYF
TGTGCCAGCAGGGGGGACAGCTCCTACGAGCAGTACTTC
>-|12|TRBJ1-3|TRBD1|TRBV30
CAWQTGGNTIYF
TGTGCCTGGCAGACAGGGGGAAACACCATATATTTT
>-|14|TRBJ1-1|-|TRBV18
CASSQSKVNTEAFF
TGTGCCAGCTCACAATCCAAAGTGAACACTGAAGCTTTCTTT
>-|16|TRBJ2-7|TRBD2|TRBV29-1
CSVEIGLAGYSYEQYF
TGCAGCGTTGAAATCGGGCTAGCGGGGTACTCCTACGAGCAGTACTTC
>-|13|TRBJ2-5|-|TRBV5-6
CATSLGGGKTQYF
TGTGCCACCTCCTTGGGGGGCGGAAAGACCCAGTACTTC
>-|16|TRBJ2-3|-|TRBV5-6
CASSHEGTVLTDTQYF
TGTGCCAGCAGTCACGAGGGTACTGTCCTCACAGATACGCAGTATTTT
>-|14|TRBJ2-1|-|TRBV6-4
CASSVTNWDNEQFF
TGTGCCAGCAGTGTCACGAATTGGGACAATGAGCAGTTCTTC
>-|14|TRBJ2-3|-|TRBV7-6
CASKGTGGPDTQYF
TGTGCCAGCAAAGGGACCGGGGGCCCAGATACGCAGTATTTT
>-|15|TRBJ1-5|TRBD1|TRBV6-1
CASSELPGQNQPQHF
TGTGCCAGCAGTGAATTACCGGGACAGAATCAGCCCCAGCATTTT
>-|14|TRBJ2-1|TRBD2|TRBV11-1
CASSHGTSDNEQFF
TGTGCCAGCAGCCACGGGACTAGTGACAATGAGCAGTTCTTC
>-|17|TRBJ2-4|TRBD1|TRBV5-4
CASSSTGARLAKNIQYF
TGTGCCAGCAGCTCCACAGGGGCGAGGTTAGCCAAAAACATTCAGTACTTC
>-|14|TRBJ1-4|TRBD1|TRBV7-2
CANSLDRGREKLFF
TGTGCCAACAGCTTAGACAGGGGGCGCGAAAAACTGTTTTTT
>-|11|TRBJ2-7|-|TRBV2
CASSVSYEQYF
TGTGCCAGCAGTGTCTCCTACGAGCAGTACTTC
>once|16|TRBJ2-1|TRBD1|TRBV5-4
CASSLGFGTGKGEQFF
TGTGCCAGCAGCTTAGGTTTCGGGACAGGGAAAGGTGAGCAGTTCTTC
>-|15|TRBJ2-5|TRBD2|TRBV6-5
CASSKGLAGAETQYF
TGTGCCAGCAGTAAAGGACTAGCGGGGGCAGAGACCCAGTACTTC
>once|13|TRBJ2-5|TRBD2|TRBV2
CASSGGGLETQYF
TGTGCCAGCAGCGGCGGGGGGTTAGAGACCCAGTACTTC
>-|15|TRBJ2-6|-|TRBV6-5
CASSVGTSGANVLTF
TGTGCCAGCAGCGTCGGGACCTCTGGGGCCAACGTCCTGACTTTC
>-|16|TRBJ1-2|TRBD1|TRBV7-9
CASSTGQGGGFGGYTF
TGTGCCAGCAGCACAGGACAGGGGGGTGGGTTTGGTGGCTACACCTTC
>-|14|TRBJ2-5|TRBD2|TRBV5-5
CASSLLASQGTQYF
TGTGCCAGCAGCTTACTAGCGTCTCAGGGGACCCAGTACTTC
>-|16|TRBJ2-5|TRBD2|TRBV7-6
CASNLMAGGVGETQYF
TGTGCCAGCAACCTGATGGCGGGGGGTGTGGGAGAGACCCAGTACTTC
>-|15|TRBJ1-2|-|TRBV21-1
CASTADRTTNYGYTF
TGTGCCAGCACCGCGGACAGGACAACTAACTATGGCTACACCTTC
>-|15|TRBJ1-6|-|TRBV5-4
CASSLEGVENSPLHF
TGTGCCAGCAGCTTGGAAGGGGTCGAGAATTCACCCCTCCACTTT
>-|13|TRBJ1-5|-|TRBV5-6
CASSPSGVQPQHF
TGTGCCAGCAGCCCGTCCGGGGTACAGCCCCAGCATTTT
>-|11|TRBJ1-2|-|TRBV7-9
CASSLGRGYTF
TGTGCCAGCAGCCTCGGTCGCGGCTACACCTTC
>-|16|TRBJ1-3|-|TRBV19
CASSTFGPGGGNTIYF
TGTGCCAGTAGTACCTTTGGACCCGGGGGTGGAAACACCATATATTTT
>-|14|TRBJ2-6|-|TRBV29-1
CSVEGGRGANVLTF
TGCAGCGTTGAGGGGGGGCGCGGGGCCAACGTCCTGACTTTC
>-|14|TRBJ2-5|TRBD2|TRBV7-6
CASSPGLAVETQYF
TGTGCCAGCAGTCCGGGACTAGCGGTGGAGACCCAGTACTTC
>-|13|TRBJ1-2|-|TRBV2
CASRPLPGSGYTF
TGTGCCAGCAGACCCCTACCAGGGTCTGGCTACACCTTC
>-|16|TRBJ2-1|-|TRBV10-3
CAISETGVNSYNEQFF
TGTGCCATCAGTGAGACAGGAGTCAACTCCTACAATGAGCAGTTCTTC
>-|16|TRBJ1-2|TRBD1|TRBV5-1
CASSPADRGHGYGYTF
TGCGCCAGCAGCCCTGCGGACAGGGGACATGGCTATGGCTACACCTTC
>-|15|TRBJ2-2|-|TRBV30
CAWSVAPGPTGELFF
TGTGCCTGGAGTGTGGCTCCCGGGCCCACCGGGGAGCTGTTTTTT
>-|14|TRBJ1-2|-|TRBV19
CASQTAPRSYGYTF
TGTGCCAGTCAGACAGCCCCGAGAAGCTATGGCTACACCTTC
>-|13|TRBJ1-6|TRBD1|TRBV30
CAADRGPLQTLHF
TGTGCCGCGGACAGGGGTCCTCTTCAAACCCTCCACTTT
>-|14|TRBJ1-1|-|TRBV30
CAWSQRHRNTEAFF
TGTGCCTGGAGTCAACGACATCGGAACACTGAAGCTTTCTTT
>-|12|TRBJ2-1|-|TRBV30
CAWSLLANEQFF
TGTGCCTGGAGTCTACTAGCTAATGAGCAGTTCTTC
>-|14|TRBJ1-4|TRBD1|TRBV2
CASKDRVGNEKLFF
TGTGCCAGCAAGGACAGGGTTGGTAATGAAAAACTGTTTTTT
>-|14|TRBJ2-2|-|TRBV4-2
CASSQDVNTGELFF
TGTGCCAGCAGCCAAGACGTTAACACCGGGGAGCTGTTTTTT
>-|14|TRBJ2-1|-|TRBV5-1
CASSLAGDLNEQFF
TGTGCCAGCAGCTTGGCAGGGGATCTGAATGAGCAGTTCTTC
>-|16|TRBJ1-5|-|TRBV6-6
CASSSGTTFQNQPQHF
TGTGCCAGCAGTAGCGGGACGACGTTCCAAAATCAGCCCCAGCATTTT
>once|14|TRBJ1-5|TRBD1|TRBV6-5
CASRGNRGGQPQHF
TGTGCCAGCAGAGGAAACAGGGGCGGTCAGCCCCAGCATTTT
>-|14|TRBJ1-1|TRBD1|TRBV6-1
CASRWDRGGTEAFF
TGTGCCAGCAGGTGGGACAGGGGGGGCACTGAAGCTTTCTTT
>-|16|TRBJ2-6|-|TRBV27
CATKQGLNSGANVLTF
TGTGCCACGAAACAGGGTCTCAACTCTGGGGCCAACGTCCTGACTTTC
>-|15|TRBJ1-5|-|TRBV6-5
CASRNRALSNQPQHF
TGTGCCAGCAGAAACAGGGCCCTTAGCAATCAGCCCCAGCATTTT
>-|15|TRBJ1-5|-|TRBV19
CASSTDLWSNQPQHF
TGTGCCAGTAGTACGGATCTCTGGAGCAATCAGCCCCAGCATTTT
>-|13|TRBJ2-2|-|TRBV6-1
CASTRTNTGELFF
TGTGCCAGCACTAGGACGAACACCGGGGAGCTGTTTTTT
>-|14|TRBJ2-7|-|TRBV7-2
CASSLSRRDYEQYF
TGTGCCAGCAGCTTATCTAGGAGAGACTACGAGCAGTACTTC
>-|12|TRBJ1-1|-|TRBV11-1
CASSLVTGEAFF
TGTGCCAGCAGCTTAGTGACAGGCGAAGCTTTCTTT
>-|14|TRBJ1-1|-|TRBV5-1
CASSGIAGVTEAFF
TGCGCCAGCAGCGGGATTGCGGGGGTCACTGAAGCTTTCTTT
>-|15|TRBJ2-1|TRBD1|TRBV7-2
CASIYRQGAYNEQFF
TGTGCCAGCATCTACCGACAGGGGGCCTACAATGAGCAGTTCTTC
>-|10|TRBJ2-5|-|TRBV20-1
CSAQRQTQYF
TGCAGTGCCCAACGTCAGACCCAGTACTTC
>-|17|TRBJ2-7|-|TRBV21-1
CASSINSCCDPDYEQYF
TGTGCCAGCAGCATTAATTCTTGCTGCGACCCTGACTACGAGCAGTACTTC
>-|15|TRBJ1-6|TRBD1|TRBV5-6
CASSDDRGWYSPLHF
TGTGCCAGCAGCGACGACAGGGGGTGGTATTCACCCCTCCACTTT